There are a few counts of the clone carrying this T cell receptor beta chain. Its specificity is not known. Attachment of unique molecular identifiers to individual cDNA molecules was performed in the library. TCRdb re-called the RACE reads with MiXCR, one entry per CDR3 protein. The sample lists about 160,000 distinct CDR3 sequences, roughly 25% seen once, with around 2.3% in the top ten. Time point indicated: patch test 3, about 24 weeks after DPC sensitization. Treatment reported: therapeutic diphenylcyclopropenone sensitization with weekly scalp DPC. Each patch test followed a blood draw. These data come from a study of human T cells and chemical hapten exposure. Study-level findings and limits: It was expanded TCRs that formed significantly more large CDR3 similarity clusters than controls did.

The starting material was whole blood, obtained in connection with sensitization to the hapten diphenylcyclopropenone (DPC). The receptor was derived from a woman between 18 and 29 years old with alopecia areata. Some clones in this sample may be carry-over from other donors' samples.

CDR3 coding DNA: TGTGCCAGCAGCCCCCATATAGGGACAGGTGACTATGGCTACACCTTC. Amino acid sequence: CASSPHIGTGDYGYTF. V and J are TRBV7-6 and TRBJ1-2, with 8 bases lining up with TRBD1. Germline loops: CDR1 SGHVS, CDR2 FNYEAQ. The CDR3 length is 16 residues. With 5 bases clipped from V and 3 bases from J, the junction kept 11 bases outside the gene matches. The full variable domain, with the rest looked up from reference TRBV7-6 and TRBJ1-2, is GAGVSQSPRYKVTKRGQDVALRCDPISGHVSLYWYRQALGQGPEFLTYFNYEAQQDKSGLPNDRFSAERPEGSISTLTIQRTEQRDSAMYRCASSPHIGTGDYGYTFGSGTRLTVV.